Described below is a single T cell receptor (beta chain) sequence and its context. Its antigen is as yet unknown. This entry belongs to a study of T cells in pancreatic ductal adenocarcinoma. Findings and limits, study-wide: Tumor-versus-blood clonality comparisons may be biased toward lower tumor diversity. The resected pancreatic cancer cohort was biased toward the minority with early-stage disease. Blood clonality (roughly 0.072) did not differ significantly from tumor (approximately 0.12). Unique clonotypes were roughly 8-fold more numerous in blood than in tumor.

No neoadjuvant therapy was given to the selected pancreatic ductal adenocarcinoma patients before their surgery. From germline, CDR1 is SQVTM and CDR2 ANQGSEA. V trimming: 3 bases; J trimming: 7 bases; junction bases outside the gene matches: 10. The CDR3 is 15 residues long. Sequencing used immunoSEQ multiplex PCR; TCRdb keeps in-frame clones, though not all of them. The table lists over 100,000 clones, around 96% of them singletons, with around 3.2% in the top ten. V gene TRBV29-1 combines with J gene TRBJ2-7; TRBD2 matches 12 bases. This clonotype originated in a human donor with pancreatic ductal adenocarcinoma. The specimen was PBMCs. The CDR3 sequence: CSVDQTSGSSGEQYF. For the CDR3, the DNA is TGCAGCGTTGACCAGACTAGCGGGAGTTCAGGAGAGCAGTACTTC.